The 19 T cell receptor beta chains given below trace back to one sample, sequenced in a study of shared clonotypes between healthy human individuals. Clones were read by immunoSEQ multiplex PCR, and TCRdb kept only the in-frame ones, dropping some. The table lists some 87,000 clones, approximately 70% of them singletons. Sequencing was done on a sample of memory CD8+ T cells sorted from blood. Subset defined: CD45RO+ cells pooled with CCR7-negative TemRA cells. These receptors came from a man aged 25 to 40 in good health.

The rearrangement links TRBV28 to TRBJ2-7, with no clear D. The germline gives CDR1 MDHEN, CDR2 SYDVKM. Trimming cost V 4 bases and J 3 bases, with 16 bases left between them. There are 15 residues in the CDR3. In DNA form, the CDR3 reads TGTGCCAGCAGTTCTATCTATAGTGGGGACTACGAGCAGTACTTC. This gives the protein CASSSIYSGDYEQYF.

This clone was detected only once. This sequence joins TRBV9 and TRBJ1-2; 7 bases match TRBD1. Germline CDR1 is SGDLS and CDR2 is YYNGEE. The V and J ends lost 3 bases and 3 bases, in that order; junction bases with no gene match: 8. The CDR3 covers 15 residues. CDR3 in amino acids: CASSEGSTGDYGYTF. The DNA of the CDR3 is TGTGCCAGCAGCGAGGGGAGCACAGGGGACTATGGCTACACCTTC.

The chain carries TRBV2 and TRBJ2-2; D could derive from TRBD1 or TRBD2 (5 bases each). The ends were cut back, 2 bases at V and 1 base at J, with 11 bases in the middle. Germline CDR1 SNHLY, CDR2 FYNNEI. The CDR3 consists of 16 residues. The CDR3 reads CASSERGVRNTGELFF. In DNA form, the CDR3 reads TGTGCCAGCAGTGAACGGGGCGTGAGGAACACCGGGGAGCTGTTTTTT.

In its sample, this clone was seen once. The chain is built from TRBV7-2 and TRBJ2-5; D is tentatively TRBD1 or TRBD2 (6 bases each). The CDR3 is 14 amino acids. Trimming stripped 8 bases from V and 2 bases from J, with 15 bases between. Germline CDR1 and CDR2: SGHTA and FQGNSA. The CDR3 spells CASGPWGAQETQYF. In DNA, the CDR3 is TGTGCCAGCGGCCCCTGGGGGGCGCAAGAGACCCAGTACTTC. Together with reference TRBV7-2 and TRBJ2-5, the CDR3 gives the full variable domain: GAGVSQSPSNKVTEKGKDVELRCDPISGHTALYWYRQSLGQGLEFLIYFQGNSAPDKSGLPSDRFSAERTGGSVSTLTIQRTQQEDSAVYLCASGPWGAQETQYFGPGTRLLVL.

This clone appeared once. The chain carries TRBV10-2 and TRBJ2-5, with D perhaps TRBD2 (6 bases). The CDR3 extends over 13 amino acids. Germline CDR1 WSHSY, CDR2 SAAADI. Trimming stripped 6 bases from V and 5 bases from J, with 13 bases between. CDR3 DNA sequence: TGCGCCAGCAGGGGACTTGTAGGCGAGACCCAGTACTTC. It encodes CASRGLVGETQYF.

This chain connects TRBV9 to TRBJ1-3; a weak D match, TRBD1 (6 bases). Germline V gene lookup returns CDR1 SGDLS and CDR2 YYNGEE. The V end lost 4 bases, the J end lost 4 bases, and 12 bases lay between the germline ends. The CDR3 runs 14 residues. In DNA, the CDR3 is TGTGCCAGCAGCCCATACAGGGTGGGAAACACCATATATTTT. Amino acids: CASSPYRVGNTIYF.

V usage is TRBV9 and J usage is TRBJ2-2, with 7 bases fitting TRBD2. CDR1 and CDR2 from the germline V gene are SGDLS and YYNGEE. After removal of 4 bases from V and 4 bases from J, the junction contained 7 bases not matched to a gene. The CDR3 contains 15 residues. The CDR3 loop reads CASSPWWGGTGELFF. The CDR3 DNA sequence: TGTGCCAGCAGCCCTTGGTGGGGGGGCACCGGGGAGCTGTTTTTT.

V is TRBV6-5 and J is TRBJ2-7; D remains unclear. The CDR3 consists of 13 residues. V was shortened by 2 bases and J by 0 bases, with 5 bases between the two germline ends. Looked up from germline, CDR1 is MNHEY and CDR2 is SVGAGI. The CDR3 DNA reads as TGTGCCAGCAGTTACAGTGCCTCCTACGAGCAGTACTTC. Translation: CASSYSASYEQYF.

The J gene is TRBJ2-2, the V gene TRBV5-1, with 9 positions matching TRBD2. The CDR3 extends over 18 amino acids. The J segment lost 6 bases and the V segment lost 0 bases, leaving 12 bases of the junction unmatched. CDR1 is SGHRS, CDR2 YFSETQ, per germline. The chain's CDR3 is CASSLEGAAGGPSGELFF. The CDR3 DNA is TGCGCCAGCAGCTTGGAGGGTGCGGCGGGAGGGCCATCCGGGGAGCTGTTTTTT.

The chain combines TRBV7-6 with TRBJ2-1; D remains unclear. The CDR3 is 14 residues long. The V gene lost 1 base and the J gene lost 8 bases, with 12 bases spanning the gap. Germline V gene data show CDR1 as SGHVS and CDR2 as FNYEAQ. The CDR3 sequence is CASSLGASYYEQFF. For the CDR3, the DNA is TGTGCCAGCAGCTTAGGGGCTAGTTACTATGAGCAGTTCTTC.

The chain carries TRBV9 and TRBJ2-2; maybe TRBD2 (6 bases). V was shortened by 4 bases and J by 1 base, with 11 bases between the two germline ends. From germline, CDR1 is SGDLS and CDR2 YYNGEE. The CDR3 is 15 residues long. DNA of the CDR3: TGTGCCAGCAGCCAAATTAGCGGGAACACCGGGGAGCTGTTTTTT. Protein sequence: CASSQISGNTGELFF.

With respect to this clone: Relative to the germline gene, one junction end is altered; a read error may explain this. The chain recombines TRBV2 with TRBJ2-7; D not certain. Germline assignment: CDR1 SNHLY and CDR2 FYNNEI. The CDR3 covers 15 residues. CDR3 region: CVSSSTSRSLYEQYF. The CDR3 DNA is TGTGTCAGCAGTTCGACAAGCAGGAGCCTCTACGAGCAGTACTTC. Filled out from reference TRBV2 and TRBJ2-7, the complete variable domain reads EPEVTQTPSHQVTQMGQEVILRCVPISNHLYFYWYRQILGQKVEFLVSFYNNEISEKSEIFDDQFSVERPDGSNFTLKIRSTKLEDSAMYFCVSSSTSRSLYEQYFGPGTRLTVT.

This chain joins TRBV28 and TRBJ2-3; a weak D match, TRBD2 (5 bases). This CDR3 is 16 amino acids long. Between the trimmed V and J ends, which lost 1 base and 1 base, there was a span of 12 bases. Germline values: CDR1 MDHEN, CDR2 SYDVKM. CDR3 residues: CASSLFVALGTDTQYF. For the CDR3, the DNA is TGTGCCAGCAGTTTATTTGTAGCGCTCGGCACAGATACGCAGTATTTT.

This chain links TRBV25-1 with TRBJ1-5; possibly TRBD1 for D (5 bases). The CDR3 runs to 13 residues. Between the trimmed V and J ends, which lost 2 bases and 9 bases, there was a span of 11 bases. Germline lookup yields CDR1 MGHDK and CDR2 SYGVNS. CDR3 loop: CASSEGGKGPQHF. In DNA, the CDR3 is TGTGCCAGCAGTGAAGGGGGGAAGGGGCCCCAGCATTTT.

The chain combines TRBV28 with TRBJ2-7; D unresolved. The CDR3 runs 14 residues. The germline gives CDR1 MDHEN, CDR2 SYDVKM. With 2 bases removed from V and 3 bases from J, the gap between germline ends came to 11 bases. CDR3 amino acids: CASSLGQTRYEQYF. DNA of the CDR3: TGTGCCAGCAGTTTAGGGCAGACTCGCTACGAGCAGTACTTC.

This clone occurred a few times. This sequence joins TRBV15 and TRBJ2-7, with D perhaps being TRBD1 or TRBD2 (5 bases each). Trimming pared 5 bases from V and 1 base from J, leaving 15 bases between. Germline-derived CDR1 and CDR2 are LNHNV and YYDKDF (reference sequence). The CDR3 consists of 15 residues. CDR3 sequence: CATSVSRDPSYEQYF. The CDR3 DNA sequence: TGTGCCACCAGCGTCTCCCGGGACCCATCCTACGAGCAGTACTTC. Together with reference TRBV15 and TRBJ2-7, the CDR3 gives the full variable domain: DAMVIQNPRYQVTQFGKPVTLSCSQTLNHNVMYWYQQKSSQAPKLLFHYYDKDFNNEADTPDNFQSRRPNTSFCFLDIRSPGLGDTAMYLCATSVSRDPSYEQYFGPGTRLTVT.

This clone was recorded a few times. The chain has TRBV6-5 and TRBJ2-3; no reliable D call. V was clipped by 8 bases and J by 5 bases, with 14 bases between them. CDR3 length: 13 amino acids. Germline V gene data show CDR1 as MNHEY and CDR2 as SVGAGI. The CDR3 loop reads CASSVSYKDTQYF. For the CDR3, the DNA is TGTGCCAGCTCCGTCAGTTATAAAGATACGCAGTATTTT.

This rearrangement joins TRBV19 to TRBJ1-1; no firm D call. CDR1 is LNHDA, CDR2 SQIVND, per germline (reference sequence). With 7 bases removed from V and 4 bases from J, the gap between germline ends came to 10 bases. CDR3 length: 12 residues. CDR3 coding DNA: TGTGCCAGTAAAGTCGGTGGCACTGAAGCTTTCTTT. Protein: CASKVGGTEAFF.

This chain connects TRBV23-1 to TRBJ2-7; the match to TRBD1 covers 10 bases. TRBV23-1 is marked as an open reading frame, function uncertain. This CDR3 is 13 amino acids long. Losses at the gene ends were 8 bases for V and 2 bases for J; bases not matched to a gene: 3. CDR3 nucleotides: TGCGCCAGCCCCGGGACAGGGGCCTACGAGCAGTACTTC. Its protein is CASPGTGAYEQYF.